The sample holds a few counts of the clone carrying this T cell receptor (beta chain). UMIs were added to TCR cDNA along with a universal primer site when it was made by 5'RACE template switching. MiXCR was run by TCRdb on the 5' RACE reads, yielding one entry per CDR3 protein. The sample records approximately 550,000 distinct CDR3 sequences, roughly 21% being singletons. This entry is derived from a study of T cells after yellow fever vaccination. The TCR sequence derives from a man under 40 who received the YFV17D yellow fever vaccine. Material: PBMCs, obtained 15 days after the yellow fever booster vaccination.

CDR3 loop: CASSVFLGGNQPQHF. Written as DNA, the CDR3 is TGTGCCAGTAGTGTGTTTCTAGGGGGCAATCAGCCCCAGCATTTT. This chain connects TRBV19 to TRBJ1-5; D might be TRBD1 (5 bases). V was cut by 5 bases and J by 2 bases, with 13 bases left in between. CDR3 length equals 15 residues. The germline gives CDR1 LNHDA, CDR2 SQIVND (reference sequence).